This T cell receptor beta chain was recovered during a study of regulatory T cells in long-lasting Graves disease. To make TCR beta libraries, researchers used iRepertoire HTBI primers and Arm-PCR of CDR3 regions. TCRdb recomputed calls from the multiplex PCR reads with MiXCR, one row per CDR3 protein. The data hold roughly 500,000 distinct CDR3 sequences, with around a fifth observed a single time. This clonotype was observed a handful of times. Time point in this sample: persistent/refractory GD, antithyroid drugs over 5 years with positive TRAb. The TCR library was prepared using RNA isolated from PBMCs. Germline-derived CDR1 and CDR2 are SNHLY and FYNNEI. This CDR3 comprises 17 residues. V gave up 6 bases and J gave up 1 base; unmatched junction bases: 11.

Sequenced here: peripheral blood mononuclear cells (PBMCs), sampled when the disease was refractory, from a patient treated with antithyroid drugs. The receptor was isolated from a female donor with Graves disease. The genes are TRBV2 and TRBJ2-1; 8 nucleotides agree with TRBD1. CDR3 DNA: TGTGCCAGCAGCGCGAACAGGGGGTATAGGTCCTACAATGAGCAGTTCTTC. Residues: CASSANRGYRSYNEQFF.